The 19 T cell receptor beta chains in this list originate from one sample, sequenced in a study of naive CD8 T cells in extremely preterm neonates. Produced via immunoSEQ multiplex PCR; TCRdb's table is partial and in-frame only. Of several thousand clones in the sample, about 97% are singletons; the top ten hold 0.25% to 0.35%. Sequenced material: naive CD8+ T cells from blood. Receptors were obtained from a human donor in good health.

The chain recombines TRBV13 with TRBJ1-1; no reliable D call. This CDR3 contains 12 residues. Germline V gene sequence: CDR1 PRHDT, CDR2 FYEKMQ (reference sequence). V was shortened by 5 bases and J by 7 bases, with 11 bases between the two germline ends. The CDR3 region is CASSPTENEAFF. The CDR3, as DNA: TGTGCCAGCAGCCCTACGGAGAATGAAGCTTTCTTT.

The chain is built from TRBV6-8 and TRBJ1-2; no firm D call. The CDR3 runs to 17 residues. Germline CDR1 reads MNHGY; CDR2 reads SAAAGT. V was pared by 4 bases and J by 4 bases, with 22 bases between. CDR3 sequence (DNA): TGTGCCAGCAGTTGCACTCAACGCTCTAGAAAGATCTATGGCTACACCTTC. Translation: CASSCTQRSRKIYGYTF.

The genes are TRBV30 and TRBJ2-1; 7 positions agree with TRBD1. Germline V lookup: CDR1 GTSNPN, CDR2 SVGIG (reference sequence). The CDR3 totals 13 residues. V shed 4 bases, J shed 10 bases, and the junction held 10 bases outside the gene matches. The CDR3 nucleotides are TGTGCCTGGACCGTAGGGGGCGCTAACGAGCAGTTCTTC. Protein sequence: CAWTVGGANEQFF.

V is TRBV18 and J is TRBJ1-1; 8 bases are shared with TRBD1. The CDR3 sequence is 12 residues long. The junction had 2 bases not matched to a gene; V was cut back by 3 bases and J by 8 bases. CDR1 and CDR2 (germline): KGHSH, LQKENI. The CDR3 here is CASSPGTGEAFF. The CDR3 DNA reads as TGTGCCAGCTCACCCGGGACAGGAGAAGCTTTCTTT.

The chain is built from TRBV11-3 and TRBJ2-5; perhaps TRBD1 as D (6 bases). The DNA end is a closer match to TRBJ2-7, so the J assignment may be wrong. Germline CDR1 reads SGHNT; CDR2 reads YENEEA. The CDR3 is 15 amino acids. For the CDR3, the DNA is TGTGCCAGCAGCCCTAGGTCGACAGGCTCCTACGAGCAGTACTTC. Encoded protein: CASSPRSTGSYEQYF.

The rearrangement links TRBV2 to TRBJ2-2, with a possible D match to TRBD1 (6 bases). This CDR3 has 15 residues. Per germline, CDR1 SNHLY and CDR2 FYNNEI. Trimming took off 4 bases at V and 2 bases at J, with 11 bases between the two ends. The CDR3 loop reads CASSGGTLNTGELFF. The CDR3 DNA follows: TGTGCCAGCAGTGGGGGGACACTTAACACCGGGGAGCTGTTTTTT.

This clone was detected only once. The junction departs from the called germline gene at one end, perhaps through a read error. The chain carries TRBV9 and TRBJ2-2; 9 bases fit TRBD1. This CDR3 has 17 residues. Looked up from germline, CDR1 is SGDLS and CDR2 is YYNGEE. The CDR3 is CANSVRQGEVWTGELFF. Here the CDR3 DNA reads TGTGCCAACAGCGTACGACAGGGGGAAGTATGGACCGGGGAGCTGTTTTTT. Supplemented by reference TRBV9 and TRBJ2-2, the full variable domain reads DSGVTQTPKHLITATGQRVTLRCSPRSGDLSVYWYQQSLDQGLQFLIQYYNGEERAKGNILERFSAQQFPDLHSELNLSSLELGDSALYFCANSVRQGEVWTGELFFGEGSRLTVL.

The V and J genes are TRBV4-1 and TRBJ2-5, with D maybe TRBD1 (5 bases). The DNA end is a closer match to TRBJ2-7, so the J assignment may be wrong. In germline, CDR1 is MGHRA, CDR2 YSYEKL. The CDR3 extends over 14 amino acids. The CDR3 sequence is CASSQDNRPHEQYF. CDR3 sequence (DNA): TGCGCCAGCAGCCAAGATAACAGGCCCCACGAGCAGTACTTC.

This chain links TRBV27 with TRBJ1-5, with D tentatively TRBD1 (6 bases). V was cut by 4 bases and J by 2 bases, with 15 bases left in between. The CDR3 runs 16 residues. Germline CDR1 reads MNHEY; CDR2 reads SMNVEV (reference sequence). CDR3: CASSSWGGARNQPQHF. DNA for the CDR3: TGTGCCAGCAGTTCCTGGGGGGGGGCTCGCAATCAGCCCCAGCATTTT.

The CDR3: CASSVGETGLTEAFF. In DNA, the CDR3 is TGTGCCAGCAGCGTAGGAGAGACAGGGTTAACTGAAGCTTTCTTT. The chain joins TRBV9 to TRBJ1-1, with 7 bases aligning to TRBD1. CDR3 length equals 15 residues. The V and J ends lost 0 bases and 5 bases, in that order; junction bases with no gene match: 7. Germline CDR1 is SGDLS and CDR2 is YYNGEE.

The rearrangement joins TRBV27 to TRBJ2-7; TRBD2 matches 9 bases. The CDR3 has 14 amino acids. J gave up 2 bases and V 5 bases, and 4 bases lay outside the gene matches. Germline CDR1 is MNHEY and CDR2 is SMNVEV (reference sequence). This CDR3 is CASSLAGIAYEQYF. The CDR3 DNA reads TGTGCCAGCAGTCTAGCGGGAATAGCCTACGAGCAGTACTTC.

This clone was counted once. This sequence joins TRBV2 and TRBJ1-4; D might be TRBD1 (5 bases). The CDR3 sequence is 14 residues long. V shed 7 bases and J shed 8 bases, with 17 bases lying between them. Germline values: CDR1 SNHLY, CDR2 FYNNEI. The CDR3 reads CASTKGMGQEKLFF. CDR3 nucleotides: TGTGCCAGCACCAAGGGGATGGGTCAGGAAAAACTGTTTTTT.

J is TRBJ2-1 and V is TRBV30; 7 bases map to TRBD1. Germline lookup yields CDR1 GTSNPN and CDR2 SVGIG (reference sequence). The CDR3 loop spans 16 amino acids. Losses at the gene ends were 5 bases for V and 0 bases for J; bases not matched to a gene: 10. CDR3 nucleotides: TGTGCCTGGGAATCACAGGGGCTTAGCTCCTACAATGAGCAGTTCTTC. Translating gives CAWESQGLSSYNEQFF.

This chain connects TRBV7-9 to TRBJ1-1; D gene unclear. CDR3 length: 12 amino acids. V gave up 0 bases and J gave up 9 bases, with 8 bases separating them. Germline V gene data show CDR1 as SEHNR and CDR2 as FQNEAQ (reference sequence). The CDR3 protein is CASSLAVGKAFF. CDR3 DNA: TGTGCCAGCAGCTTAGCGGTTGGCAAAGCTTTCTTT.

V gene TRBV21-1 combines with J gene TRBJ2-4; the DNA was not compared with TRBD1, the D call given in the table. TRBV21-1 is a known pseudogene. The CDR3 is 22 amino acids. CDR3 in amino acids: CASSKEEPQGAVSLLAKNIQYF. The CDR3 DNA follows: TGTGCCAGCAGCAAAGAAGAACCGCAGGGGGCGGTCTCTCTTCTAGCCAAAAACATTCAGTACTTC.

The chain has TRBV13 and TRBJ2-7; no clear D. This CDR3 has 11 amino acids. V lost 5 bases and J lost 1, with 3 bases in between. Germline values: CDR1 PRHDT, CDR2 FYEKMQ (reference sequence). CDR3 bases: TGTGCCAGCAGCCTGTCCTACGAGCAGTACTTC. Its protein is CASSLSYEQYF.

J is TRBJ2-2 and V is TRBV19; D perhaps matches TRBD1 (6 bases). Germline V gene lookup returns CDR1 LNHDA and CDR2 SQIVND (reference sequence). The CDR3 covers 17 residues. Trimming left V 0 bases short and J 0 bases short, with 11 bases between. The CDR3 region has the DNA TGTGCCAGTAGTATAGACCGACAGGAACCGAACACCGGGGAGCTGTTTTTT. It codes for CASSIDRQEPNTGELFF.

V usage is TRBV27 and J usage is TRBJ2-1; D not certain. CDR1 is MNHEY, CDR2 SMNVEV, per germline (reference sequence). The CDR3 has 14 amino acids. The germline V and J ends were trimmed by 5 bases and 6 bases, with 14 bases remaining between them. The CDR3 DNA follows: TGTGCCAGCAGTCCGCTAGAGGTCCCCAATGAGCAGTTCTTC. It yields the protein CASSPLEVPNEQFF.

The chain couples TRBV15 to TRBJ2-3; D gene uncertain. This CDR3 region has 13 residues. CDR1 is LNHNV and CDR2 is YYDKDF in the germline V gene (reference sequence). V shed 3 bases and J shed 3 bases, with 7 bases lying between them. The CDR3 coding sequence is TGTGCCACCAGCAGCAAAAAAACAGATACGCAGTATTTT. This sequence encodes CATSSKKTDTQYF.